The subject of this entry is one T cell receptor beta chain. Measured with immunoSEQ multiplex PCR; TCRdb has only the in-frame clones, and not every one. The top ten clones hold roughly 2.2% of a sample with more than 85,000 clones, 85% to 90% of them seen once. These data belong to a study of cytomegalovirus exposure and HLA in healthy donors. Trimming removed 3 bases from V and 2 bases from J; junction bases left unmatched: 8. The germline V gene encodes CDR1 SGHRS and CDR2 YFSETQ. The CDR3 consists of 16 residues. The material sequenced was PBMCs. The origin of this receptor is a woman aged 18 to 35 in good health and CMV-seronegative. The rearrangement joins TRBV5-1 to TRBJ2-7, with 10 nucleotides matching TRBD2. Here the CDR3 DNA reads TGCGCCAGCAGCTCGATAAAGCGGGGGGGTCCCTACGAGCAGTACTTC. Translation: CASSSIKRGGPYEQYF. The entire variable domain, with the rest obtained from reference TRBV5-1 and TRBJ2-7, is as follows: KAGVTQTPRYLIKTRGQQVTLSCSPISGHRSVSWYQQTPGQGLQFLFEYFSETQRNKGNFPGRFSGRQFSNSRSEMNVSTLELGDSALYLCASSSIKRGGPYEQYFGPGTRLTVT.